The T cell receptor (beta chain) described here comes from a study of CDR3 diversity in severe acne. TCRdb processed the PCR reads anew with MiXCR; each CDR3 protein has one entry. Among fewer than 90,000 distinct CDR3 sequences listed, under 65% were seen once. CDR1 SGHVS and CDR2 FNYEAQ come from the germline V gene. The CDR3 has 14 residues. V gave up 2 bases and J gave up 3 bases; unmatched junction bases: 2. The V and J genes are TRBV7-6 and TRBJ1-1, with 8 nucleotides matching TRBD1. Material for sequencing was blood. The sequence came from a male donor in good health, without acne. The CDR3: CASSLSGGYTEAFF. The CDR3 coding sequence is TGTGCCAGCAGCTTATCAGGGGGCTACACTGAAGCTTTCTTT.